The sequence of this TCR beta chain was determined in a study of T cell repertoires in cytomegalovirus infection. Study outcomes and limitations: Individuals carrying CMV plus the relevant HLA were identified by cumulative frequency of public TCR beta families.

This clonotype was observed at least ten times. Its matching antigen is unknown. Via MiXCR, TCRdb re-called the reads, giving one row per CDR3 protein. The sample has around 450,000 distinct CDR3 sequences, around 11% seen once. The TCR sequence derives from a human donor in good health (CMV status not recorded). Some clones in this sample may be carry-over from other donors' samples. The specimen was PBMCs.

CDR3 bases: TGTGCCAGCAGCTTCGGAGAGGGGCCACACAATGAGCAGTTCTTC. This translates into CASSFGEGPHNEQFF. The chain combines TRBV7-8 with TRBJ2-1; D possibly uses TRBD1 or TRBD2 (5 bases each). V was trimmed by 3 bases and J by 5 bases, leaving 14 bases between them. Germline V CDR1 and CDR2: SGHVS, FQNEAQ. The CDR3 has 15 residues.